This passage covers 8 T cell receptor beta chains from one sample sequenced in a study of blood T cell repertoires in COVID-19. The assay was immunoSEQ multiplex PCR, and TCRdb's table has in-frame clones only and misses some. The data hold over 85,000 clones, with roughly 87% observed a single time. The sample was peripheral blood. The receptor source for this set is a woman in her fifties or sixties with COVID-19, enrolled during active disease.

The chain combines TRBV6-5 with TRBJ2-3; D may be TRBD2 (6 bases). Trimming stripped 5 bases from V and 3 bases from J, with 15 bases between. The CDR3 is 15 amino acids. In germline, CDR1 is MNHEY, CDR2 SVGAGI. The CDR3: CASSSAGPGTDTQYF. DNA for the CDR3: TGTGCCAGCAGTAGCGCGGGGCCGGGGACAGATACGCAGTATTTT.

This clone was observed a single time. Written as DNA, the CDR3 is TGTGCCAGCAATCCCGGGACAGAAAGTTCACCCCTCCACTTT. Protein sequence: CASNPGTESSPLHF. The rearrangement uses TRBV6-5 and TRBJ1-6; 7 positions match TRBD1. Germline V gene lookup returns CDR1 MNHEY and CDR2 SVGAGI. The J segment lost 9 bases and the V segment lost 7 bases, leaving 9 bases of the junction unmatched. The CDR3 contains 14 residues.

This rearrangement joins TRBV6-5 to TRBJ1-2; possible D gene TRBD1, 5 bases. The CDR3 is made up of 15 amino acids. Germline V gene lookup returns CDR1 MNHEY and CDR2 SVGAGI. V lost 5 bases and J lost 6, with 19 bases in between. The CDR3 DNA follows: TGTGCCAGCAGTCTTACCCTCCAACAGGTTAATGGCTACACCTTC. Translating gives CASSLTLQQVNGYTF.

The chain uses TRBV10-3 and TRBJ2-3; TRBD2 matches 12 bases. Per the germline V gene, CDR1 is ENHRY and CDR2 is SYGVKD. CDR3 size: 16 residues. V shed 6 bases and J 4 bases; nucleotides not matched to a gene: 8. The CDR3 coding sequence is TGTGCCATCAGAACCCCACTAGCGGGGGGAGCAGATACGCAGTATTTT. Protein product: CAIRTPLAGGADTQYF.

The chain has TRBV6-5 and TRBJ1-1, with D possibly being TRBD1 (6 bases). Trimming removed 7 bases from V and 6 bases from J, with 9 bases in between. CDR1 is MNHEY and CDR2 is SVGAGI in the germline V gene. The CDR3 loop spans 11 amino acids. The CDR3: CASTQGSEAFF. CDR3 in DNA: TGTGCCAGCACCCAGGGGTCTGAAGCTTTCTTT.

J is TRBJ2-2 and V is TRBV6-1; possibly TRBD2 for D (6 bases). The CDR3 is made up of 15 amino acids. Trimming pared 3 bases from V and 7 bases from J, leaving 15 bases between. Germline values: CDR1 MNHNS, CDR2 SASEGT. CDR3 region: CASSERAGSVGELFF. The CDR3 DNA reads as TGTGCCAGCAGTGAGCGGGCGGGAAGCGTCGGGGAGCTGTTTTTT.

The V call is TRBV3-1 (or the pseudogene TRBV3-2), the J call TRBJ1-1; D unresolved. Trimming pared 4 bases from V and 6 bases from J, leaving 18 bases between. Germline lookup yields CDR1 LGHDT and CDR2 YNNKEL (reference sequence). CDR3 length equals 15 residues. The CDR3 sequence is CASSRTSPLSAEAFF. CDR3 DNA: TGTGCCAGCAGCCGCACGTCGCCACTGAGCGCTGAAGCTTTCTTT.

This clone has just a few counts. V is TRBV7-2 and J is TRBJ2-2, with 8 bases matching TRBD2. This CDR3 contains 16 residues. Germline CDR1 reads SGHTA; CDR2 reads FQGNSA. V dropped 5 bases and J dropped 3; count of bases not matched to a gene: 8. The CDR3 DNA is TGTGCCAGCAGCATCAAGACTAGCGCCTACACCGGGGAGCTGTTTTTT. This codes for CASSIKTSAYTGELFF.